The 32 T cell receptor beta chains reported below all come from one sample, sequenced in a study of blood T cell repertoires in COVID-19. The repertoire was sequenced with immunoSEQ multiplex PCR; TCRdb's copy has only in-frame clones and lacks some. The sample holds around 35,000 clones, roughly 90% seen once. The specimen sequenced was peripheral blood. All receptors derive from a human donor in a cohort sampled during active COVID-19.

This chain uses TRBV5-4 with TRBJ2-7; weak D call: TRBD1 (6 bases). Germline loops: CDR1 SGHNT, CDR2 YYREEE (reference sequence). Between the trimmed V and J ends, which lost 7 bases and 4 bases, there was a span of 18 bases. The CDR3 covers 14 residues. The CDR3 DNA sequence: TGTGCCAGCGGGCTTAGGGACAACCTGTACGAGCAGTACTTC. Protein sequence: CASGLRDNLYEQYF.

The J gene is TRBJ2-5, the V gene TRBV9; TRBD2 matches at 8 bases. The CDR3 totals 13 residues. In germline, CDR1 is SGDLS, CDR2 YYNGEE. Germline trimming cut 0 bases from V and 5 bases from J; bases unmatched to any gene: 0. This chain's CDR3 is CASSVAGGETQYF. CDR3 DNA sequence: TGTGCCAGCAGCGTAGCGGGAGGGGAGACCCAGTACTTC.

This rearrangement joins TRBV2 to TRBJ2-3; tentative D call: TRBD1 (6 bases). With 5 bases removed from V and 4 bases from J, the gap between germline ends came to 16 bases. The CDR3 runs 15 residues. CDR1 and CDR2 from the germline V gene are SNHLY and FYNNEI. CDR3 protein: CASSFSRGSADTQYF. CDR3 DNA sequence: TGTGCCAGCAGTTTTTCAAGGGGGAGCGCAGATACGCAGTATTTT.

The chain carries TRBV2 and TRBJ1-1, with D perhaps matching TRBD1 (5 bases). The V and J ends lost 3 bases and 5 bases respectively, with 13 bases between them. Germline loops: CDR1 SNHLY, CDR2 FYNNEI. The CDR3 runs 14 residues. The DNA for the CDR3 is TGTGCCAGCAGTGACCTGGGGCCGCGGACTGAAGCTTTCTTT. Translated: CASSDLGPRTEAFF.

The chain joins TRBV5-1 to TRBJ2-7; 8 bases map to TRBD1. CDR1 and CDR2 (germline): SGHRS, YFSETQ. The V and J ends lost 4 bases and 0 bases, in that order; junction bases with no gene match: 6. The CDR3 contains 15 residues. CDR3: CASSEGQVSSYEQYF. CDR3 nucleotide sequence: TGCGCCAGCAGCGAGGGACAGGTGAGCTCCTACGAGCAGTACTTC.

The chain joins TRBV6-6 to TRBJ1-1, with 8 bases matching TRBD1. The CDR3 has 12 residues. V shed 8 bases and J 4 bases; nucleotides not matched to a gene: 3. CDR1 MNHNY and CDR2 SVGAGI come from the germline V gene (reference sequence). The CDR3 region is CASQTGATEAFF. As DNA, the CDR3 is TGTGCCAGCCAGACAGGGGCCACTGAAGCTTTCTTT.

The J gene is TRBJ2-1, the V gene TRBV24-1, with D possibly being TRBD1 (5 bases). CDR1 and CDR2 from the germline V gene are KGHDR and SFDVKD. Between the trimmed V and J ends, which lost 3 bases and 4 bases, there was a span of 6 bases. The CDR3 length is 13 residues. Written as DNA, the CDR3 is TGTGCCACCAGTGATGACAGTTACAATGAGCAGTTCTTC. Translated: CATSDDSYNEQFF.

The chain carries TRBV7-2 and TRBJ1-1; the match to TRBD1 covers 8 bases. Trimming cost V 1 base and J 1 base; bases outside gene matches: 2. There are 15 residues in the CDR3. In germline, CDR1 is SGHTA, CDR2 FQGNSA. CDR3 nucleotide sequence: TGTGCCAGCAGCTTAGTCGGGACAGGGAACACTGAAGCTTTCTTT. It yields the protein CASSLVGTGNTEAFF.

The genes are TRBV24-1 and TRBJ2-7; D might be TRBD1 (6 bases). The germline CDR1 and CDR2 sequences are KGHDR and SFDVKD. The CDR3 contains 17 residues. V lost 1 base and J lost 5, with 20 bases in between. CDR3: CATSDLIPATGSHEQYF. The CDR3 bases are TGTGCCACCAGTGATTTAATCCCCGCAACAGGGTCCCACGAGCAGTACTTC.

The V gene is TRBV23-1, the J gene TRBJ2-7, with a weak D call TRBD2 (6 bases). TRBV23-1 carries the ORF label, with uncertain function. The CDR3 is 13 amino acids. The V end was cut by 3 bases, the J end by 5 bases, with 11 bases between. Written as DNA, the CDR3 is TGCGCCAGCAGTCATCGGGGGTCTGACGAGCAGTACTTC. Translation gives CASSHRGSDEQYF.

This rearrangement joins TRBV29-1 to TRBJ2-1; possibly TRBD2 for D (5 bases). Germline values: CDR1 SQVTM, CDR2 ANQGSEA. Trimming shortened V by 3 bases and J by 2 bases, and 8 bases separated the two germline ends. CDR3 length: 13 amino acids. This CDR3 reads CSVEARAYNEQFF. CDR3 DNA: TGCAGCGTTGAGGCGAGGGCCTACAATGAGCAGTTCTTC.

This sequence joins TRBV7-2 and TRBJ2-3; weak D call: TRBD2 (5 bases). The CDR3 has 15 amino acids. Germline assignment: CDR1 SGHTA and CDR2 FQGNSA. The germline V and J ends were trimmed by 3 bases and 11 bases, with 21 bases remaining between them. The CDR3 loop reads CASSFPTSTGIRQYF. CDR3 DNA: TGTGCCAGCAGCTTCCCCACATCTACCGGGATTAGGCAGTATTTT.

The chain recombines TRBV5-4 with TRBJ1-4; perhaps TRBD1 as D (5 bases). CDR3 length: 13 residues. Germline V CDR1 and CDR2: SGHNT, YYREEE (reference sequence). The ends were cut back, 1 base at V and 8 bases at J, with 9 bases in the middle. This chain's CDR3 is CASSLQGQEKLFF. CDR3 sequence (DNA): TGTGCCAGCAGCTTGCAGGGCCAGGAAAAACTGTTTTTT.

This chain joins TRBV30 and TRBJ2-7; TRBD1 might be the D (7 bases). V was cut by 1 base and J by 3 bases, with 16 bases left in between. This CDR3 is built from 15 residues. Germline V gives CDR1 GTSNPN, CDR2 SVGIG (reference sequence). Here the CDR3 reads CAWSGQGRGYYEQYF. Here the CDR3 DNA reads TGTGCCTGGAGTGGACAGGGCCGGGGGTACTACGAGCAGTACTTC.

As concerns this clone: The junction does not match germline at one end; this may be a read error. The chain carries TRBV10-3 and TRBJ2-6, with a tentative D call TRBD1 (5 bases). The length of the CDR3 is 17 residues. CDR1 is ENHRY and CDR2 is SYGVKD in the germline V gene. CDR3 residues: CAISQSLDSSGANVLTF. CDR3 coding DNA: TGTGCCATCAGTCAGTCCCTAGACAGCTCTGGGGCCAACGTCCTGACTTTC.

The V call is TRBV30, the J call TRBJ2-5, with D possibly being TRBD1 (6 bases). V gave up 1 base and J gave up 5 bases, with 14 bases separating them. From germline, CDR1 is GTSNPN and CDR2 SVGIG (reference sequence). The CDR3 consists of 14 residues. The CDR3 is CAWSGTGMFETQYF. CDR3 in DNA: TGTGCCTGGAGTGGAACAGGGATGTTCGAGACCCAGTACTTC.

The CDR3, as DNA: TGTGCCAGCAGTTTAGGGTCAGGGGCTAGGTATGGCTACACCTTC. It yields the protein CASSLGSGARYGYTF. The chain recombines TRBV27 with TRBJ1-2, with a weak D call TRBD1 (6 bases). Trimming cost V 2 bases and J 5 bases, with 15 bases left between them. Looked up from germline, CDR1 is MNHEY and CDR2 is SMNVEV (reference sequence). The CDR3 extends over 15 amino acids.

V and J are TRBV19 and TRBJ1-6; no firm D call. The V gene lost 6 bases and the J gene lost 9 bases, with 9 bases spanning the gap. Germline V CDR1 and CDR2: LNHDA, SQIVND (reference sequence). This CDR3 has 12 residues. The CDR3 coding sequence is TGTGCCAGTAGCCGGAGGGCTTCACCCCTCCACTTT. This translates into CASSRRASPLHF.

The chain is built from TRBV3-1 (or the pseudogene TRBV3-2) and TRBJ2-6, with D perhaps TRBD1 (5 bases). Germline loops: CDR1 LGHDT, CDR2 YNNKEL (reference sequence). Trimming cost V 4 bases and J 2 bases, with 6 bases left between them. This CDR3 region has 14 residues. Here the CDR3 reads CASSPTAGANVLTF. CDR3 bases: TGTGCCAGCAGCCCGACAGCTGGGGCCAACGTCCTGACTTTC.

Only a few counts were recorded for this clone. The chain joins TRBV7-9 to TRBJ2-5; the match to TRBD2 covers 10 bases. CDR1 is SEHNR and CDR2 is FQNEAQ in the germline V gene (reference sequence). J was trimmed by 5 bases and V by 1 base; bases with no gene match: 10. The CDR3 is made up of 17 amino acids. CDR3 nucleotide sequence: TGTGCCAGCAGCTTAGAGGGGAAAGCGGGAGGGGATGAGACCCAGTACTTC. Protein: CASSLEGKAGGDETQYF.

As concerns this clone: At one end the junction does not follow the germline gene, possibly because of a read error. V usage is TRBV19 and J usage is TRBJ1-2, with 8 bases matching TRBD1. In germline, CDR1 is LNHDA, CDR2 SQIVND (reference sequence). This CDR3 region has 16 residues. CDR3 amino acids: CASNIAPTGGNYGYTF. The CDR3 bases are TGTGCCAGTAATATAGCCCCTACAGGGGGTAACTATGGCTACACCTTC.

Here the CDR3 DNA reads TGTGCCAGTAGTCCCCGGGGGGACAGGGCGAAAGGCGAAAAACTGTTTTTT. This translates into CASSPRGDRAKGEKLFF. The chain recombines TRBV19 with TRBJ1-4; TRBD1 agrees at 9 bases. CDR3 length equals 17 residues. The J segment lost 8 bases and the V segment lost 5 bases, leaving 15 bases of the junction unmatched. Germline V gene lookup returns CDR1 LNHDA and CDR2 SQIVND (reference sequence).

The chain carries TRBV7-6 and TRBJ2-7, with 7 bases fitting TRBD1. V lost 4 bases and J lost 3; bases outside the gene matches: 18. Germline V gene sequence: CDR1 SGHVS, CDR2 FNYEAQ. The length of the CDR3 is 18 residues. The chain's CDR3 is CASSSVPPDRRRHYEQYF. The CDR3, as DNA: TGTGCCAGCAGCTCCGTCCCTCCGGACAGGCGTCGTCACTACGAGCAGTACTTC.

The chain links TRBV5-4 to TRBJ2-7; TRBD1 is a possible D gene (7 bases). Germline V CDR1 and CDR2: SGHNT, YYREEE (reference sequence). The CDR3 covers 13 residues. V dropped 1 base and J dropped 7 bases, with 12 bases sitting between them. In DNA, the CDR3 is TGTGCCAGCAGCTTGAACAGGGGAGGAGAGCAGTACTTC. Its protein product is CASSLNRGGEQYF.

J is TRBJ2-1 and V is TRBV10-2; perhaps TRBD2 as D (5 bases). The germline V gene encodes CDR1 WSHSY and CDR2 SAAADI. V shed 7 bases and J shed 0 bases, with 16 bases lying between them. This CDR3 has 16 amino acids. CDR3 loop: CASIDPGLASYNEQFF. CDR3 coding DNA: TGCGCCAGCATAGATCCCGGACTTGCCTCCTACAATGAGCAGTTCTTC.

The J gene is TRBJ2-3, the V gene TRBV3-1 (or the pseudogene TRBV3-2), with TRBD2 identical over 14 bases. The germline V gene encodes CDR1 LGHDT and CDR2 YNNKEL (reference sequence). J was trimmed by 0 bases and V by 4 bases; bases with no gene match: 0. This CDR3 comprises 16 residues. The CDR3 region has the DNA TGTGCCAGCAGCCGACTAGCGGGAGGGAGCACAGATACGCAGTATTTT. Its protein is CASSRLAGGSTDTQYF.

A single count supports this clone. This sequence joins TRBV9 and TRBJ1-4; TRBD1 matches at 10 bases. V dropped 0 bases and J dropped 8; count of bases not matched to a gene: 4. The CDR3 spans 15 residues. Germline loops: CDR1 SGDLS, CDR2 YYNGEE. CDR3 loop: CASSVAGQGDEKLFF. For the CDR3, the DNA is TGTGCCAGCAGCGTAGCAGGACAGGGGGACGAAAAACTGTTTTTT.

The chain couples TRBV28 to TRBJ2-1; TRBD2 matches at 14 bases. This CDR3 comprises 17 residues. Trimming at V came to 5 bases and at J to 9 bases, leaving 12 bases not matched to a gene. The V gene's germline CDR1 is MDHEN and CDR2 SYDVKM. The CDR3 sequence is CASSTGTSGSLGGEQFF. DNA of the CDR3: TGTGCCAGCAGTACCGGGACTAGCGGGAGTCTAGGAGGTGAGCAGTTCTTC.

This chain uses TRBV28 with TRBJ1-3, with D hard to call. This CDR3 is built from 15 residues. Germline V lookup: CDR1 MDHEN, CDR2 SYDVKM. V lost 2 bases to trimming and J lost 0 bases, with 8 bases between them. The CDR3: CASSLRPGSGNTIYF. As DNA, the CDR3 is TGTGCCAGCAGTTTACGCCCCGGCTCTGGAAACACCATATATTTT.

The chain links TRBV7-2 to TRBJ2-3; D unclear. The germline V and J ends were trimmed by 2 bases and 0 bases, with 6 bases remaining between them. The CDR3 runs 14 residues. Germline CDR1 and CDR2: SGHTA and FQGNSA. This chain's CDR3 is CASSLSASTDTQYF. CDR3 in DNA: TGTGCCAGCAGCTTAAGCGCTAGCACAGATACGCAGTATTTT.

The rearrangement joins TRBV7-9 to TRBJ1-2; 7 bases map to TRBD1. The germline V gene encodes CDR1 SEHNR and CDR2 FQNEAQ (reference sequence). This CDR3 contains 15 residues. V was pared by 0 bases and J by 7 bases, with 8 bases of the junction left unmatched. The CDR3 sequence: CASSLASTGNGGYTF. Here the CDR3 DNA reads TGTGCCAGCAGCTTAGCCTCGACAGGGAATGGTGGCTACACCTTC. The whole variable domain, filled in from reference TRBV7-9 and TRBJ1-2, reads DTGVSQNPRHKITKRGQNVTFRCDPISEHNRLYWYRQTLGQGPEFLTYFQNEAQLEKSRLLSDRFSAERPKGSFSTLEIQRTEQGDSAMYLCASSLASTGNGGYTFGSGTRLTVV.

This sequence joins TRBV6-5 and TRBJ2-7; 9 nucleotides agree with TRBD1. Trimming cost V 6 bases and J 1 base; bases outside gene matches: 4. CDR1 is MNHEY and CDR2 is SVGAGI in the germline V gene. This CDR3 is 14 amino acids long. This chain's CDR3 is CASSSGTGSYEQYF. The CDR3 nucleotides read TGTGCCAGCAGCTCCGGGACAGGGTCCTACGAGCAGTACTTC.